This is a list of T cell receptor beta chains from one sample in a study of T cell responses to AZD1222 COVID-19 vaccine. Generated by immunoSEQ multiplex PCR, the TCRdb table keeps only in-frame clones and is missing some. The sample yields about 80,000 clones, approximately 90% seen once. The source was peripheral blood, collected 28 days after the second AZD1222 dose. Receptors originate from an adult who received the AZD1222 COVID-19 vaccine. CDR3s include the opening cysteine and the closing phenylalanine or tryptophan. The D gene is left open where the match is weak. Only part of the rows carry a size: once, few, many, or a class if the clone is expanded.

d_call	v_call	clone_size	j_call	cdr3_nt	cdr3_aa
TRBD2	TRBV4-2	-	TRBJ2-7	TGTGCCAGCAGCCAGCCAGCGGGGCTCGCCTACGAGCAGTACTTC	CASSQPAGLAYEQYF
TRBD1	TRBV6-2/TRBV6-3	-	TRBJ1-1	TGTGCCAGCAGTCAACAGGGGGCGGGTACTGAAGCTTTCTTT	CASSQQGAGTEAFF
-	TRBV3-1/TRBV3-2	-	TRBJ1-3	TGTGCCAGCAGCCAAGCAGGCTTCTCTGGAAACACCATATATTTT	CASSQAGFSGNTIYF
-	TRBV10-3	-	TRBJ2-5	TGTGCCATCAGTTCTCATAGCGGAGCGCAAGAAAAGACCCAATACTTC	CAISSHSGAQEKTQYF
-	TRBV11-2	-	TRBJ2-1	TGTGCCAGCAGCTCAAGCCTAGACAATGAGCAGTTCTTC	CASSSSLDNEQFF
TRBD2	TRBV5-4	-	TRBJ2-1	TGTGCCAGCAGCTTGGGGGTAGCGGGAAACAATGAGCAGTTCTTC	CASSLGVAGNNEQFF
-	TRBV18	-	TRBJ1-6	TGTGCCAGCTCACAGACGGATAATTCACCCCTCCACTTT	CASSQTDNSPLHF
-	TRBV20-1	-	TRBJ2-7	TGCAGTGCCCAACCCGGGATCGAGCAGTACTTC	CSAQPGIEQYF
-	TRBV7-8	-	TRBJ2-5	TGTGCCAGCAGCCTCAGGGGGACCCAGTACTTC	CASSLRGTQYF
-	TRBV5-1	-	TRBJ2-6	TGCGCCAGCAGCTTGGAGGCAGTACAACGTGGGGCCAACGTCCTGACTTTC	CASSLEAVQRGANVLTF
-	TRBV7-3	-	TRBJ1-5	TGTGCCAGCAGCTTAACCGGGGGGAGCAATCAGCCCCAGCATTTT	CASSLTGGSNQPQHF
-	TRBV2	few	TRBJ2-7	TGTGCCAGCAGTGAACTCGCCGACCCCTACGAGCAGTACTTC	CASSELADPYEQYF
TRBD1	TRBV29-1	once	TRBJ2-2	TGCAGCGTTGAGGGGACAGGCGGGACCGGGGAGCTGTTTTTT	CSVEGTGGTGELFF
TRBD2	TRBV12-3/TRBV12-4	-	TRBJ2-1	TGTGCCAGCAGTCGGGAGGGAGCTGAGCAGTTCTTC	CASSREGAEQFF
-	TRBV10-3	-	TRBJ1-1	TGTGCCATCAAAGGACAAGTGAACACTGAAGCTTTCTTT	CAIKGQVNTEAFF
-	TRBV28	-	TRBJ2-1	TGTGCCAGCAGTTTAACCGACCGGCTTGCGGGTGAGCAGTTCTTC	CASSLTDRLAGEQFF
-	TRBV3-1/TRBV3-2	-	TRBJ2-1	TGTGCCAGCAGTATCGGGACCCTGAACAATGAGCAGTTCTTC	CASSIGTLNNEQFF
TRBD2	TRBV5-4	once	TRBJ2-1	TGTGCCAGCACCGATTCGACTAGCGGGCGGACCTACAATGAGCAGTTCTTC	CASTDSTSGRTYNEQFF
TRBD2	TRBV5-4	once	TRBJ2-2	TGTGCCAGCAGCTTCCCTAGCGGACTCACCGGGGAGCTGTTTTTT	CASSFPSGLTGELFF
TRBD1	TRBV9	-	TRBJ1-3	TGTGCCAGCAGCGTTAGGACAGGGAACGGAAACACCATATATTTT	CASSVRTGNGNTIYF
TRBD1	TRBV3-1/TRBV3-2	few	TRBJ1-1	TGTGCCAGCAGCCGGACAGGGGCCACTGAAGCTTTCTTT	CASSRTGATEAFF
TRBD1	TRBV5-1	few	TRBJ2-7	TGCGCCAGCAGCTTGGCCGGGACAGGGAAGTTATACGAGCAGTACTTC	CASSLAGTGKLYEQYF
-	TRBV7-9	few	TRBJ2-7	TGTGCCAGCAGCCCGGACCTCCTTGGAGAGCAGTACTTC	CASSPDLLGEQYF